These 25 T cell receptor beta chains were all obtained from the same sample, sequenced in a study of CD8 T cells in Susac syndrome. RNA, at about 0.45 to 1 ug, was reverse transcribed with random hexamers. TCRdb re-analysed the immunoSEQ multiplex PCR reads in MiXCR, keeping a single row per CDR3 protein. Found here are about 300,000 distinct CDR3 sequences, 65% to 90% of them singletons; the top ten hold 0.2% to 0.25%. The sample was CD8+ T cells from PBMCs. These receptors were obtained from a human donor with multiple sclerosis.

This chain's CDR3 is CASSYSGGDQPQHF. CDR3 nucleotide sequence: TGTGCCAGCAGTTACAGTGGGGGGGATCAGCCCCAGCATTTT. The chain has TRBV6-5 and TRBJ1-5, with TRBD1 as a possible D gene (5 bases). V was cut by 2 bases and J by 5 bases, with 10 bases left in between. This CDR3 is 14 amino acids long. Germline CDR1 MNHEY, CDR2 SVGAGI.

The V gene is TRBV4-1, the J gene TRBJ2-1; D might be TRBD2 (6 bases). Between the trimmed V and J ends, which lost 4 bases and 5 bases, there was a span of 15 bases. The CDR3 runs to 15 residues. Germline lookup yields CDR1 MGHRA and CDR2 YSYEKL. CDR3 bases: TGCGCCAGCAGCCTCCCGCTGGGCGGGAACAATGAGCAGTTCTTC. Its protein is CASSLPLGGNNEQFF.

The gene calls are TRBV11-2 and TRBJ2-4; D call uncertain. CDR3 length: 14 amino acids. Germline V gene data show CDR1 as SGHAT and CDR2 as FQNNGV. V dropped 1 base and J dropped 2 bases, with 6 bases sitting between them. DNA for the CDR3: TGTGCCAGCAGCTTAGGGGTAACCAAAAACATTCAGTACTTC. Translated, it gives CASSLGVTKNIQYF.

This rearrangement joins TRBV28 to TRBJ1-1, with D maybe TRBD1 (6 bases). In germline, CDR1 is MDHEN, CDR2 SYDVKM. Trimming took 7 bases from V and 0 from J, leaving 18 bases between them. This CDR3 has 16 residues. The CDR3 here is CASTHRVRGMNTEAFF. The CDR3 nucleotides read TGTGCCAGCACGCACAGGGTCAGAGGGATGAACACTGAAGCTTTCTTT.

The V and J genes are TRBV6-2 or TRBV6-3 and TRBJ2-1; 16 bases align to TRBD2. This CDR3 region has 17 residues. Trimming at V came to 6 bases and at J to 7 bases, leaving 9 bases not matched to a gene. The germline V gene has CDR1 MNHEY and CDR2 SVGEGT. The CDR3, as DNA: TGTGCCAGCAGACTCGGGACTAGCGGGAGGGCCACAAATGAGCAGTTCTTC. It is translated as CASRLGTSGRATNEQFF.

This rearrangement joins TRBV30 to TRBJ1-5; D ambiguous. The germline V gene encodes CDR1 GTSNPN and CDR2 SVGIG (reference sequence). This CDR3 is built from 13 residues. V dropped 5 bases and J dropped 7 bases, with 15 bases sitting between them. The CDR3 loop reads CAWAPVTLQPQHF. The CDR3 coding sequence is TGTGCCTGGGCCCCGGTCACGTTGCAGCCCCAGCATTTT.

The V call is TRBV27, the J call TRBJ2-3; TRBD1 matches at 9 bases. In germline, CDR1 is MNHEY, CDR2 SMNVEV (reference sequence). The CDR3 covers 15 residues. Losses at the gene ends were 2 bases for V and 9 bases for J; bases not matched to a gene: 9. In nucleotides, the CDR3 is TGTGCCAGCAGTTTAATCGGGACAGGGCAGGTCACGCAGTATTTT. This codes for CASSLIGTGQVTQYF.

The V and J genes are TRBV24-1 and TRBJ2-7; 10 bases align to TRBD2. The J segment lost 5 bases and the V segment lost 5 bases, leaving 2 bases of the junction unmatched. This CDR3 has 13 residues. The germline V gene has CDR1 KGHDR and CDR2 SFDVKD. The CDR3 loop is CATSGLAGDEQYF. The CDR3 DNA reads TGTGCCACCAGTGGGCTAGCGGGAGACGAGCAGTACTTC.

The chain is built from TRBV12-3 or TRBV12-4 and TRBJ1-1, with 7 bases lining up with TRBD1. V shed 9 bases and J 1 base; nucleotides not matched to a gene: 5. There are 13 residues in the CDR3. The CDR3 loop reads CARDRAGNTEAFF. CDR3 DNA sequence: TGTGCCAGAGACAGGGCTGGGAACACTGAAGCTTTCTTT.

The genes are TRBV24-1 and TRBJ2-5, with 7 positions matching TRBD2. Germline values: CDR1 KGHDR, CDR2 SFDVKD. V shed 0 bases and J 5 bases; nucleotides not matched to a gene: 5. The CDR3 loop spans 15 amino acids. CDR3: CATSDLQGGFETQYF. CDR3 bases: TGTGCCACCAGTGATTTGCAGGGAGGGTTTGAGACCCAGTACTTC.

The CDR3 sequence is CASSEEGNYGYTF. DNA for the CDR3: TGTGCCAGCAGTGAAGAGGGGAACTATGGCTACACCTTC. The V call is TRBV2, the J call TRBJ1-2; tentative D call: TRBD1 (5 bases). Germline V lookup: CDR1 SNHLY, CDR2 FYNNEI. This CDR3 spans 13 amino acids. V was trimmed by 1 base and J by 2 bases, leaving 5 bases between them.

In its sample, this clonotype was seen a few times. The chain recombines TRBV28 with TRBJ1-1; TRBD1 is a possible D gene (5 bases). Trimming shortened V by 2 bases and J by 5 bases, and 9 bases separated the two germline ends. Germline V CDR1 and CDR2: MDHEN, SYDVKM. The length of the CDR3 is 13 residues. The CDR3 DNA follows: TGTGCCAGCAGTTTACGGGGGGGGACTGAAGCTTTCTTT. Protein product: CASSLRGGTEAFF.

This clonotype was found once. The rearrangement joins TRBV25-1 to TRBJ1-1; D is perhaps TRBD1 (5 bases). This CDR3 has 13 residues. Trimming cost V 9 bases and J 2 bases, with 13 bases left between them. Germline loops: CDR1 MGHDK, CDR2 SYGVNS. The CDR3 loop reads CASTGEHNTEAFF. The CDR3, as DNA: TGTGCCAGTACAGGTGAACACAACACTGAAGCTTTCTTT.

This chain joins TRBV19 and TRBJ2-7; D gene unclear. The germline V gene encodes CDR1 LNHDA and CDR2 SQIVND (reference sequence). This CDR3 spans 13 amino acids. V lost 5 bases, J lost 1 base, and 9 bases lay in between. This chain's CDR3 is CASSDFSSYEQYF. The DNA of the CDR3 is TGTGCCAGTAGTGATTTCAGTTCCTACGAGCAGTACTTC. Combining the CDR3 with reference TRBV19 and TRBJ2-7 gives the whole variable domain DGGITQSPKYLFRKEGQNVTLSCEQNLNHDAMYWYRQDPGQGLRLIYYSQIVNDFQKGDIAEGYSVSREKKESFPLTVTSAQKNPTAFYLCASSDFSSYEQYFGPGTRLTVT.

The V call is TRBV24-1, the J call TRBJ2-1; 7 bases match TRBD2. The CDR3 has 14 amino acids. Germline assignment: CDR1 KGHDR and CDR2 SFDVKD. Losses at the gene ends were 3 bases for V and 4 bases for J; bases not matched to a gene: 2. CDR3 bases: TGTGCCACCAGTGATATAGCGGGTTACAATGAGCAGTTCTTC. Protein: CATSDIAGYNEQFF.

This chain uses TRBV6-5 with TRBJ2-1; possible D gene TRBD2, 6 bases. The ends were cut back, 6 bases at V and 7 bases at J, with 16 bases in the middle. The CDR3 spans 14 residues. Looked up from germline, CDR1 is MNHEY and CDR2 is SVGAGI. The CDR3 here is CASSPWREGNEQFF. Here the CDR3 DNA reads TGTGCCAGCAGCCCCTGGCGGGAAGGGAATGAGCAGTTCTTC.

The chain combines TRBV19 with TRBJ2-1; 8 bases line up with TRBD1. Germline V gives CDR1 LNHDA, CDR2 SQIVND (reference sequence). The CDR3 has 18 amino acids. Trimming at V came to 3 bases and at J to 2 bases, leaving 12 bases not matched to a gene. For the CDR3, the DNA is TGTGCCAGTAGTATTATACGTCGGGGACAGGAGACCTACAATGAGCAGTTCTTC. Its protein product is CASSIIRRGQETYNEQFF.

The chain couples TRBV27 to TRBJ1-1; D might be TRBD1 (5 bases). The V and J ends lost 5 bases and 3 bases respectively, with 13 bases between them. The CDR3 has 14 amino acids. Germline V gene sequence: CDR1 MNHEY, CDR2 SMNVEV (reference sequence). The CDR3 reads CASSPFRGHTEAFF. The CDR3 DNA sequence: TGTGCCAGCAGTCCCTTTAGGGGACACACTGAAGCTTTCTTT.

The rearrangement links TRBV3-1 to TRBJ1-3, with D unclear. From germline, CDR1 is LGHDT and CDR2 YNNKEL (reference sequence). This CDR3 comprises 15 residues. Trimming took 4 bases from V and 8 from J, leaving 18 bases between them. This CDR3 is CASSPKLSIGHTIYF. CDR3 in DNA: TGTGCCAGCAGCCCAAAACTGAGTATCGGGCACACCATATATTTT. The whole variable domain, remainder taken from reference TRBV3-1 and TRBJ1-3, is DTAVSQTPKYLVTQMGNDKSIKCEQNLGHDTMYWYKQDSKKFLKIMFSYNNKELIINETVPNRFSPKSPDKAHLNLHINSLELGDSAVYFCASSPKLSIGHTIYFGEGSWLTVV.

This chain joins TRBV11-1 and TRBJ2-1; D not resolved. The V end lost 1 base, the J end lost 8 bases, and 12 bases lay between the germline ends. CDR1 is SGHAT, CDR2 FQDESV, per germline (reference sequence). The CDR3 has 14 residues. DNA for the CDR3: TGTGCCAGCAGCTTAGTAACCAGCGCGGATGAGCAGTTCTTC. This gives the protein CASSLVTSADEQFF.

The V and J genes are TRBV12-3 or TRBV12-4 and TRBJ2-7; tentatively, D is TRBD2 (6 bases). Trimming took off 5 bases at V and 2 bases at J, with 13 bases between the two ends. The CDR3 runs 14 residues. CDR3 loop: CASSPRAGTYEQYF. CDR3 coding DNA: TGTGCCAGCAGTCCGAGGGCGGGAACCTACGAGCAGTACTTC.

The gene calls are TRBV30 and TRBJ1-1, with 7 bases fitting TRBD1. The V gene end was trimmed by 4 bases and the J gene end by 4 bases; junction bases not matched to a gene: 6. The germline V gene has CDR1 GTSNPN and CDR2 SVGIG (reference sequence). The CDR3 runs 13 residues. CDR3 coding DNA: TGTGCCTGGACGACAGGGCCTGGCACTGAAGCTTTCTTT. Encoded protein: CAWTTGPGTEAFF.

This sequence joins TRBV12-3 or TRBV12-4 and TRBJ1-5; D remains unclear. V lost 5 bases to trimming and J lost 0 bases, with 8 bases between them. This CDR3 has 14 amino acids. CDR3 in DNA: TGTGCCAGCAGTACAGATTATAGCAATCAGCCCCAGCATTTT. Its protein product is CASSTDYSNQPQHF.

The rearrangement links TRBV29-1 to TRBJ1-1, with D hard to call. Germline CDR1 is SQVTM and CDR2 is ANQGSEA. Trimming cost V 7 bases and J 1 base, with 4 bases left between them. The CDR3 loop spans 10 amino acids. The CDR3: CSGENTEAFF. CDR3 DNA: TGCAGCGGAGAGAACACTGAAGCTTTCTTT.

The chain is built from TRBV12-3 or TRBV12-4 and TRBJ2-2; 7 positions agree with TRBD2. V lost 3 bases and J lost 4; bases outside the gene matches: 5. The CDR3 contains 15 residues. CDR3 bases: TGTGCCAGCAGTTTTTTGGCGGGAGCCACCGGGGAGCTGTTTTTT. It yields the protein CASSFLAGATGELFF.